This T cell receptor beta chain was identified during a study of blood T cell repertoires in COVID-19. Study information: Sample material is recorded as cDNA or gDNA derived from T cells, B-cell-depleted T cells, or PBMCs.

In the source study's methods: Quantification of nucleated cells was approximated via reference gene primer amplification. Measured with immunoSEQ multiplex PCR; TCRdb has only the in-frame clones, and not every one. The V and J calls and clone size were taken over from that table, and D and trimming were inferred from the DNA. Among about 270,000 clones listed, 65% to 90% were seen once. What was sequenced was peripheral blood. This clonotype originated in a woman in her sixties or seventies with active or convalescent COVID-19.

In nucleotides, the CDR3 is TGTGCCAGCCTCGAGGAGGCCAAAGGCACCTTC. Translation: CASLEEAKGTF. V and J are TRBV2 and TRBJ1-2; D uncertain. CDR1 SNHLY and CDR2 FYNNEI come from the germline V gene. The V end lost 8 bases, the J end lost 13 bases, and 17 bases lay between the germline ends. The CDR3 is made up of 11 amino acids.